This TCR beta chain was sequenced in a study of T cell repertoires in cytomegalovirus infection. Study-wide background: CMV infection and matching HLA type were both indicated by public TCR beta signatures.

Findings and limits, study-wide: Identification of carriers of CMV plus the relevant HLA was performed using cumulative public TCR beta family frequency. The response measured ex vivo was dominated by TCR beta clonotypes (HLA-C-restricted and CMV-specific).

Trimming took 6 bases from V and 3 from J, leaving 15 bases between them. Germline lookup yields CDR1 MNHEY and CDR2 SMNVEV (reference sequence). The CDR3 is 14 residues long. On this clonotype itself: The antigen remains unidentified.

TCRdb used MiXCR to reprocess the reads, holding one entry per CDR3 protein. The sample yields 150,000 to 200,000 distinct CDR3 sequences, about 21% seen once. This receptor was identified in a human donor in good health (CMV status not recorded). Some clones in this sample may be carry-over from other donors' samples. Sequencing was done on a sample of PBMCs. The rearrangement links TRBV27 to TRBJ2-7; D perhaps matches TRBD1 (5 bases). The CDR3 here is CASSPIDRDYEQYF. Written as DNA, the CDR3 is TGTGCCAGCAGCCCGATCGACAGAGACTACGAGCAGTACTTC.